Below are 24 T cell receptor beta chains sequenced from a single sample in a study of Graves' ophthalmopathy and Graves' hyperthyroidism (dated by TCRdb to the late 2010s). Sequencing was carried out with an Illumina HiSeq 2000. TCR beta CDR3 regions were amplified from RNA transcripts for repertoire sequencing. A first-round RT-PCR used HTBI primers with the Qiagen OneStep RT-PCR kit, followed by a second-round multiplex PCR, size selection and purification. TCRdb reworked the public reads: Q25 trimming with fastp, MiXCR clone assembly, productive beta chains retained. Under each unique CDR3 protein, matching rows form one entry showing the most common genes and DNA. The sample table lists a few hundred thousand distinct CDR3 sequences, less than 45% of them with a count of one. 3.5% to 4.5% of the sample comes from the top ten. Sequenced material: peripheral blood or thyroid tissue (not recorded which). The receptor set was obtained from an adult man with Graves' hyperthyroidism.

This clonotype was observed at least ten times. The chain has TRBV19 and TRBJ2-2, with D possibly called TRBD1 or TRBD2 (5 bases each). Deletions cut 7 bases from V and 1 base from J, with 19 bases between. Germline CDR1 is LNHDA and CDR2 is SQIVND (reference sequence). The length of the CDR3 is 17 residues. The CDR3 loop reads CASTGTLGVRNTGELFF. The CDR3 nucleotides read TGTGCCAGTACCGGGACGCTGGGCGTAAGGAACACCGGGGAGCTGTTTTTT. The variable domain in full, completed from reference TRBV19 and TRBJ2-2, reads DGGITQSPKYLFRKEGQNVTLSCEQNLNHDAMYWYRQDPGQGLRLIYYSQIVNDFQKGDIAEGYSVSREKKESFPLTVTSAQKNPTAFYLCASTGTLGVRNTGELFFGEGSRLTVL.

This clonotype occurred many times. V and J are TRBV7-2 and TRBJ2-5, with D perhaps TRBD2 (5 bases). The germline gives CDR1 SGHTA, CDR2 FQGNSA. Trimming left V 5 bases short and J 0 bases short, with 13 bases between. The CDR3 loop spans 15 amino acids. CDR3 region: CASSLREQYQETQYF. The CDR3 DNA sequence: TGTGCCAGCAGCCTCCGGGAACAGTACCAAGAGACCCAGTACTTC.

This chain uses TRBV9 with TRBJ2-7; 7 nucleotides agree with TRBD2. Unmatched junction bases numbered 13, after V lost 0 bases and J lost 7 bases. The CDR3 runs to 16 residues. In germline, CDR1 is SGDLS, CDR2 YYNGEE. In DNA, the CDR3 is TGTGCCAGCAGCGTAGGCGGGAGCGGCTCCTACAATGAGCAGTACTTC. It translates to CASSVGGSGSYNEQYF.

This clonotype was observed at least ten times. V gene TRBV11-2 combines with J gene TRBJ2-7; no clear D. The CDR3 is 13 residues long. V gave up 1 base and J gave up 7 bases, with 11 bases separating them. Germline V gives CDR1 SGHAT, CDR2 FQNNGV. The CDR3 sequence is CASSLGRLREQYF. Written as DNA, the CDR3 is TGTGCCAGCAGCTTAGGTCGGCTACGTGAGCAGTACTTC.

Details on this clonotype: One base away lies a much larger clone, so this may be a sequencing read error. The conserved closing phenylalanine or tryptophan is absent in this CDR3, likely reflecting a read error. The gene calls are TRBV7-2 and TRBJ1-1, with 8 bases identical to TRBD1. This CDR3 is 15 amino acids long. Germline V CDR1 and CDR2: SGHTA, FQGNSA. CDR3 protein: CASSAGTGENTDAFS. In DNA, the CDR3 is TGCGCCAGCAGCGCCGGGACAGGCGAGAACACTGACGCTTTCTCT.

The chain couples TRBV19 to TRBJ1-2, with a weak D call TRBD1 (5 bases). The length of the CDR3 is 13 residues. Trimming left V 7 bases short and J 4 bases short, with 13 bases between. Germline V lookup: CDR1 LNHDA, CDR2 SQIVND (reference sequence). The CDR3 loop is CASIGWGGYGYTF. The DNA of the CDR3 is TGTGCCAGTATCGGCTGGGGCGGCTATGGCTACACCTTC.

The V call is TRBV20-1, the J call TRBJ1-1; D may be TRBD1 (6 bases). V lost 6 bases and J 2 bases, leaving 19 bases between the germline ends. Germline CDR1 is DFQATT and CDR2 is SNEGSKA (reference sequence). The CDR3 sequence is 15 residues long. CDR3 protein: CSASGPGADNTEAFF. CDR3 bases: TGCAGTGCCAGCGGGCCAGGGGCAGACAACACTGAAGCTTTCTTT.

V gene TRBV6-6 combines with J gene TRBJ1-5; a possible D gene is TRBD1 (6 bases). Germline V CDR1 and CDR2: MNHNY, SVGAGI (reference sequence). V lost 5 bases and J lost 3, with 11 bases in between. The CDR3 covers 14 residues. Here the CDR3 reads CASSPWTDNQPQHF. The CDR3 DNA reads TGTGCCAGCAGTCCCTGGACAGACAATCAGCCCCAGCATTTT.

V gene TRBV7-9 combines with J gene TRBJ2-5; TRBD1 matches at 8 bases. V shed 6 bases, J shed 7 bases, and the junction held 13 bases outside the gene matches. The CDR3 extends over 15 amino acids. Germline values: CDR1 SEHNR, CDR2 FQNEAQ (reference sequence). The DNA for the CDR3 is TGTGCCAGCAGTCAACAGGGGGGAGTCGGAGCGACCCAGTACTTC. It is translated as CASSQQGGVGATQYF.

This clonotype came up a few times. Here the CDR3 DNA reads TGTGCCAGCAGTTCCCGGGAGAATTCACCCCTCCACTTT. Its protein product is CASSSRENSPLHF. The chain carries TRBV27 and TRBJ1-6, with no clear D. This CDR3 has 13 residues. Germline loops: CDR1 MNHEY, CDR2 SMNVEV (reference sequence). Trimming took 4 bases from V and 7 from J, leaving 8 bases between them.

This clonotype has at least ten counts. CDR3 residues: CASSGDGSNQPQHF. DNA of the CDR3: TGTGCCAGCAGTGGGGACGGTAGCAATCAGCCCCAGCATTTT. The chain couples TRBV25-1 to TRBJ1-5; possibly TRBD1 for D (5 bases). Germline loops: CDR1 MGHDK, CDR2 SYGVNS. This CDR3 contains 14 residues. V was pared by 4 bases and J by 0 bases, with 7 bases between. The full variable domain, rest sourced from reference TRBV25-1 and TRBJ1-5, is EADIYQTPRYLVIGTGKKITLECSQTMGHDKMYWYQQDPGMELHLIHYSYGVNSTEKGDLSSESTVSRIRTEHFPLTLESARPSHTSQYLCASSGDGSNQPQHFGDGTRLSIL.

This clonotype was picked up many times. CDR3 coding DNA: TGCGCCAGCAGTGAGTCGAGGACAGGGATCTACGAGCAGTACTTC. This translates into CASSESRTGIYEQYF. The chain has TRBV10-1 and TRBJ2-7, with TRBD1 identical over 8 bases. The CDR3 runs 15 residues. J was trimmed by 3 bases and V by 0 bases; bases with no gene match: 4. Germline CDR1 is WNHNN and CDR2 is SYGVQD (reference sequence).

This clonotype was recorded many times. This chain links TRBV7-9 with TRBJ2-7; 9 positions agree with TRBD1. V lost 2 bases and J lost 2; bases outside the gene matches: 7. The germline V gene has CDR1 SEHNR and CDR2 FQNEAQ (reference sequence). The CDR3 spans 16 residues. The CDR3 DNA follows: TGTGCCAGCAGCTTACGTCGGGACAGGGATCCCTACGAGCAGTACTTC. Protein: CASSLRRDRDPYEQYF.

This clonotype was found many times. The rearrangement links TRBV5-1 to TRBJ1-1, with unresolved D. Germline values: CDR1 SGHRS, CDR2 YFSETQ. Trimming cost V 7 bases and J 7 bases, with 17 bases left between them. This CDR3 has 13 residues. CDR3 amino acids: CASGYTGSGEAFF. CDR3 in DNA: TGCGCCAGCGGCTACACGGGTTCAGGTGAAGCTTTCTTT.

About this clonotype: Being one base from a much bigger clone, this may be a read error. The rearrangement joins TRBV7-2 to TRBJ2-7, with 9 bases aligning to TRBD1. CDR3 length: 16 residues. CDR1 SGHTA and CDR2 FQGNSA come from the germline V gene. CDR3 DNA sequence: TGTGCCAGCAGCTTAGCCCTGACAGGGGGGGTCTACGAGCAGTGCTTC. It translates to CASSLALTGGVYEQCF. Looking up the rest from reference TRBV7-2 and TRBJ2-7 gives the full variable domain: GAGVSQSPSNKVTEKGKDVELRCDPISGHTALYWYRQSLGQGLEFLIYFQGNSAPDKSGLPSDRFSAERTGGSVSTLTIQRTQQEDSAVYLCASSLALTGGVYEQCFGPGTRLTVT.

This clonotype was seen only a few times. This sequence joins TRBV7-9 and TRBJ1-1, with 7 nucleotides matching TRBD1. The CDR3 is 15 residues long. V was pared by 5 bases and J by 4 bases, with 10 bases of the junction left unmatched. Looked up from germline, CDR1 is SEHNR and CDR2 is FQNEAQ (reference sequence). The CDR3 nucleotides read TGTGCCAGCAGCCTCCCGACAGGGTATAGCACTGAAGCTTTCTTT. It yields the protein CASSLPTGYSTEAFF.

This clonotype was seen many times. The chain couples TRBV7-9 to TRBJ2-7; a weak D match, TRBD1 (6 bases). V dropped 4 bases and J dropped 5 bases, with 12 bases sitting between them. CDR3 size: 13 residues. Germline V gene sequence: CDR1 SEHNR, CDR2 FQNEAQ (reference sequence). The CDR3 DNA sequence: TGTGCCAGCAGCTCGCAGGGGTCCCACGAGCAGTACTTC. This gives the protein CASSSQGSHEQYF.

This clonotype was counted at least ten times. CDR3 bases: TGTGCCAGCAGCTTAGCGACCAACTATGGCTACACCTTC. Translated, it gives CASSLATNYGYTF. This chain joins TRBV7-8 and TRBJ1-2; D remains ambiguous. This CDR3 is built from 13 residues. CDR1 SGHVS and CDR2 FQNEAQ come from the germline V gene. Trimming took 0 bases from V and 2 from J, leaving 4 bases between them.

The table lists this clonotype with many counts. The V and J genes are TRBV7-9 and TRBJ1-4, with D maybe TRBD1 (6 bases). This CDR3 has 14 residues. The V gene lost 7 bases and the J gene lost 8 bases, with 17 bases spanning the gap. Germline lookup yields CDR1 SEHNR and CDR2 FQNEAQ (reference sequence). CDR3 nucleotides: TGTGCCAGCATTAAGGCCGGGGGCACGGAAAAACTGTTTTTT. It yields the protein CASIKAGGTEKLFF. Based on the CDR3 plus reference TRBV7-9 and TRBJ1-4, the full variable domain is DTGVSQNPRHKITKRGQNVTFRCDPISEHNRLYWYRQTLGQGPEFLTYFQNEAQLEKSRLLSDRFSAERPKGSFSTLEIQRTEQGDSAMYLCASIKAGGTEKLFFGSGTQLSVL.

This clonotype has at least ten counts. V gene TRBV5-1 combines with J gene TRBJ2-7, with D tentatively TRBD1 (6 bases). In germline, CDR1 is SGHRS, CDR2 YFSETQ. CDR3 length: 13 residues. Deletions cut 3 bases from V and 5 bases from J, with 12 bases between. The CDR3 DNA reads as TGCGCCAGCAGCTACGACAGGAACGACGAGCAGTACTTC. It translates to CASSYDRNDEQYF. The variable domain in full, completed from reference TRBV5-1 and TRBJ2-7, reads KAGVTQTPRYLIKTRGQQVTLSCSPISGHRSVSWYQQTPGQGLQFLFEYFSETQRNKGNFPGRFSGRQFSNSRSEMNVSTLELGDSALYLCASSYDRNDEQYFGPGTRLTVT.

The chain couples TRBV7-2 to TRBJ1-1; D is unclear. CDR1 is SGHTA, CDR2 FQGNSA, per germline. This CDR3 region has 14 residues. V shed 4 bases and J shed 3 bases, with 12 bases lying between them. The CDR3 loop reads CASSSSGVYTEAFF. Here the CDR3 DNA reads TGTGCCAGCAGCTCAAGCGGGGTATACACTGAAGCTTTCTTT.

This clonotype was found many times. The chain uses TRBV5-8 and TRBJ1-2; D is possibly TRBD1 (5 bases). V lost 4 bases to trimming and J lost 2 bases, with 12 bases between them. Germline V gene lookup returns CDR1 SGHTS and CDR2 YDEGEE. This CDR3 spans 14 amino acids. CDR3 bases: TGTGCCAGCAGCCAACAGGTTCTCAACTATGGCTACACCTTC. Its protein is CASSQQVLNYGYTF.

This clonotype was observed many times. The chain combines TRBV4-2 with TRBJ2-6; TRBD1 aligns across 7 bases. CDR1 is LGHNA, CDR2 YNFKEQ, per germline. After removal of 1 base from V and 1 base from J, the junction contained 4 bases not matched to a gene. The CDR3 has 17 residues. This CDR3 is CASSQGGQTSGANVLTF. CDR3 sequence (DNA): TGTGCCAGCAGCCAAGGGGGACAGACTTCTGGGGCCAACGTCCTGACTTTC.

As for this clonotype: Given the absence of the conserved phenylalanine or tryptophan at the CDR3 end, a read error is likely. Because the CDR3's place on the DNA is in doubt, the DNA is left out and the CDR3 is given as listed by TCRdb. Here the CDR3 reads CASRGLAG. The genes are TRBV19 and TRBJ2-3; the D call of TRBD2 is as the table states it, not checked on the DNA. The CDR3 contains 8 residues when both ends are counted. Germline V gene lookup returns CDR1 LNHDA and CDR2 SQIVND (reference sequence).